This T cell receptor beta chain was identified during a study of cytomegalovirus exposure and HLA in healthy donors. This clone is a singleton in its sample. Its antigen is undetermined. Primers for the PCR totalled 60 Vbeta and 13 Jbeta. TCRdb's table, derived via immunoSEQ multiplex PCR, lists solely in-frame clones and lacks some. The repertoire holds 210,000 or so clones, with over 60% as singletons. Germline values: CDR1 SNHLY, CDR2 FYNNEI. This CDR3 comprises 13 residues. Trimming removed 4 bases from V and 2 bases from J, with 7 bases in between. Study outcomes and limitations: Rare TCR sequences predominated, though certain public TCRs were found in many donors. A list of 150 or so TCR beta chains associated with cytomegalovirus was given.

This clonotype was obtained from a man aged 18 to 29 in good health and CMV-seronegative. Sequencing used PBMCs. J is TRBJ2-3 and V is TRBV2; maybe TRBD2 (5 bases). CDR3 sequence: CASSVDYTDTQYF. The DNA of the CDR3 is TGTGCCAGCAGTGTAGACTACACAGATACGCAGTATTTT.